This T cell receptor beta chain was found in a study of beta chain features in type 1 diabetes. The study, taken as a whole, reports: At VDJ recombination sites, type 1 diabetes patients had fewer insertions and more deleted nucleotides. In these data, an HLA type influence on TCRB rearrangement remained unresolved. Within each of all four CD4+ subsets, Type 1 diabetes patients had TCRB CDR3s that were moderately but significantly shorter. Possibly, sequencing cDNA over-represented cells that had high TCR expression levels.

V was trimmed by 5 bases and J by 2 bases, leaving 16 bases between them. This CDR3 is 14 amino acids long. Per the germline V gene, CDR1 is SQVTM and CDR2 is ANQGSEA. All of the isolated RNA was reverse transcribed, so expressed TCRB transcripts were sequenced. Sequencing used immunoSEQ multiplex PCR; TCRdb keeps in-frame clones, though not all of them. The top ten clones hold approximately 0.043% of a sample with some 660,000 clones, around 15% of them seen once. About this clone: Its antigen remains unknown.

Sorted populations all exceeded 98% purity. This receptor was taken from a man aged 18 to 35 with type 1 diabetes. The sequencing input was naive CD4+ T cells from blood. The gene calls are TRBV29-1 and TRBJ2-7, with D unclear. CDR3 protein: CSVNEEYGPYEQYF. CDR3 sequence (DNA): TGCAGCGTTAATGAGGAGTACGGACCCTACGAGCAGTACTTC.